This T cell receptor (beta chain) was profiled in a study of T cells in Graves' hyperthyroidism and ophthalmopathy (dated by TCRdb to the late 2010s). About the study as a whole: Peripheral blood samples were taken at the time of initial diagnosis, prior to any treatment. A discovery cohort of roughly 100 patients, 43 with Graves' ophthalmopathy and roughly 59 with stable Graves' hyperthyroidism, was used to find distinguishing TCR V-J signatures. Whether ophthalmopathy could be predicted prospectively was tested in an independent validation cohort made up of under 20 hyperthyroidism patients plus 17 patients who later progressed to ophthalmopathy. The 80 to 100 discovery patients were randomly divided into training and test sets at a 7:3 ratio. The study also compared thyroid tissue and blood T-cell repertoires from about six Graves' hyperthyroidism patients. Once sampling was done, hyperthyroidism patients were given methimazole at a starting dose of 30 mg daily, whereas ophthalmopathy patients were given high-dose intravenous methylprednisolone. According to the paper, TCR Vbeta CDR3 sequencing was carried out on over 130 peripheral blood samples, which came from approximately 41 ophthalmopathy, under 85 hyperthyroidism and roughly 17 progressor patients.

The CDR3 runs 11 residues from the cysteine to the phenylalanine. The entry retains the CDR3 DNA only, 33 bases that are in frame from base 1. For CDR1 and CDR2, the germline V gene lists MNHNS and SASEGT. At the junction V is shortened by 8 bases and J by 0 bases, with 5 bases in between. Amplification of TCR beta CDR3 regions was carried out from RNA transcripts. For the first round of RT-PCR on the TCR CDR3, the HTBI primer set was used together with the Qiagen OneStep RT-PCR kit. The libraries were constructed in a second round of multiplex PCR and then size-selected and purified. Sequencing of the libraries was done on an Illumina HiSeq2000 using paired-end 100 bp reads. As for the authors' bioinformatics: SOAPnuke was used to process the raw data, throwing out any read that contained adapters or uncalled bases, had a mean Phred below 15, or lacked an exact constant-primer or identifier match. COPE v1.2.5 was used to merge high-quality paired reads, and clonotypes were defined as unique nucleotide sequences. MiTCR v1.1 was used to align the clonotypes against IMGT TRBV, TRBD and TRBJ reference segments. Analysis was restricted to V-J combinations with a frequency above 0.0001, which covered about 99% of repertoires. A TCS score was defined as the ratio between F50 (clonal expansion) and ExV (chaos), using BLOSUM62-based TCRdist between CDR3 peptides within each V-J. Welch's t-statistics and random forest reduced approximately 520 V-J features to 13, which were used in a naive Bayes classifier (R e1071). In TCRdb, the public reads were trimmed at Q25 with fastp and aligned with MiXCR, with productive beta chains retained. All rows with the same CDR3 protein become a single entry with the most common DNA and genes. TCRdb's processing, not the authors', yielded these V and J calls. This sample is represented by about 600,000 distinct CDR3 sequences; 12% to 15% of them were singletons. The leading ten clones occupy 7% to 9% of the sample.

Ophthalmopathy patients had moderately to severely active disease, with a Clinical Activity Score of 3 or more, a NOSPECS grade of 4 or more, and a disease duration of less than 3 months. Exclusion was applied to patients with uncontrolled infections, other autoimmune diseases, pregnancy or lactation. Clinical symptoms, serum thyroxine and TRAb, thyroid ultrasound, and orbital computed tomography formed the basis for the diagnoses. PBMCs were separated from roughly 10 ml of fresh peripheral blood using Ficoll-Paque density gradient centrifugation. Total RNA was extracted with Trizol reagent, and quality was checked on an Agilent 2100 Bioanalyzer. General findings and caveats noted by the study authors: Most expanded thyroid clonotypes (frequency above 0.001) were also detected in blood, suggesting blood repertoires may reflect thyroid immune responses. In cross-validation, a model built on a 13 V-J signature told ophthalmopathy apart from stable hyperthyroidism with approximately 91% sensitivity and roughly 81% specificity, and in testing the same model reached 80%/75%. No statistical method was used to fix the sample size in advance, and group allocation was not hidden from the investigators. In validation, the model predicted progression to ophthalmopathy with 60% to 71% sensitivity and 72% to 85% specificity, a median of around 6.6 months before onset.

The sample holds many counts of this clonotype. The specificity of this receptor is unknown. Base qualities are not recorded, but no much larger clone differs from it by a single base. The TCR was taken from a woman younger than 30 with Graves' ophthalmopathy. Specimen: blood. The V and J segments used are TRBV6-1 and TRBJ2-7; the D gene remains uncertain. The CDR3 has the sequence CASGSSYEQYF. DNA sequence: TGTGCCAGCGGTAGCTCCTACGAGCAGTACTTC.